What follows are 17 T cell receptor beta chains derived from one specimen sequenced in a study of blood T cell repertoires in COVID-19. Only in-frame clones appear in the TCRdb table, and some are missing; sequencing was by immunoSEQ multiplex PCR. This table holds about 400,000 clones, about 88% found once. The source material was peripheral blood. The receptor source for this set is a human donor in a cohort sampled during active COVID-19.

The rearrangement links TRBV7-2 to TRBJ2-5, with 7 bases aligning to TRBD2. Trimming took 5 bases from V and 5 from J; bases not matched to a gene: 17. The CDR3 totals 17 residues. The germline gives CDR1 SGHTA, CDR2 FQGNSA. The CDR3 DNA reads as TGTGCCAGCAGCCCCCCCTGGTGGGAGGGCCGTTTGGAGACCCAGTACTTC. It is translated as CASSPPWWEGRLETQYF.

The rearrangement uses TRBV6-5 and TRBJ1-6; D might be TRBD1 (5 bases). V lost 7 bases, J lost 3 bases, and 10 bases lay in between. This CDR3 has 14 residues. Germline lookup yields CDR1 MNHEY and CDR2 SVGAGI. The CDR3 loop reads CASTKDIYNSPLHF. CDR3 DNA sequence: TGTGCCAGCACGAAGGACATCTATAATTCACCCCTCCACTTT.

In nucleotides, the CDR3 is TGTGCCAGCAGTCTTTCTCCTCGAACTTATGGCTACACCTTC. Amino acid sequence: CASSLSPRTYGYTF. This chain joins TRBV28 and TRBJ1-2; D unresolved. Per the germline V gene, CDR1 is MDHEN and CDR2 is SYDVKM. Trimming shortened V by 5 bases and J by 5 bases, and 15 bases separated the two germline ends. The CDR3 length is 14 residues.

CDR3 bases: TGTGCCAGCAGGCAGACAGGGTTCGATGAAAAACTGTTTTTT. Protein: CASRQTGFDEKLFF. The chain links TRBV6-5 to TRBJ1-4; 7 nucleotides line up with TRBD1. Germline V gives CDR1 MNHEY, CDR2 SVGAGI. This CDR3 region has 14 residues. V trimming: 6 bases; J trimming: 6 bases; junction bases outside the gene matches: 7.

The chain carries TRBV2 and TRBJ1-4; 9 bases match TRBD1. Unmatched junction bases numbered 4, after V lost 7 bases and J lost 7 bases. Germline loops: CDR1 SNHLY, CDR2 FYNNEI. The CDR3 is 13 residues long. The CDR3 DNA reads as TGTGCCAGCACCCGGGACAGGGCTGAAAAACTGTTTTTT. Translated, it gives CASTRDRAEKLFF.

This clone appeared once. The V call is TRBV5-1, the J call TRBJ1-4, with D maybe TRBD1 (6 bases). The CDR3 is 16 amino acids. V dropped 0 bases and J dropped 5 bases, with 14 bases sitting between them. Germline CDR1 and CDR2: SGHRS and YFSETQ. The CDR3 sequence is CASSLAGARGNEKLFF. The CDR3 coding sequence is TGCGCCAGCAGCTTGGCAGGGGCGAGGGGAAATGAAAAACTGTTTTTT.

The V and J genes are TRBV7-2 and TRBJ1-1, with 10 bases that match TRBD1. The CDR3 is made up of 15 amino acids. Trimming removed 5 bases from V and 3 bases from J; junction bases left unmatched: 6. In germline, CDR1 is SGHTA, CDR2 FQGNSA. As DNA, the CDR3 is TGTGCCAGCAGCCCGACAGGGGGCGCGGACACTGAAGCTTTCTTT. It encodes CASSPTGGADTEAFF.

The CDR3 sequence: CASSPRSPGLAVQERYNEQFF. The CDR3 bases are TGTGCCAGCAGCCCTCGTTCTCCGGGACTAGCGGTCCAGGAGCGATACAATGAGCAGTTCTTC. The chain couples TRBV9 to TRBJ2-1; 11 nucleotides agree with TRBD2. The CDR3 runs to 21 residues. Unmatched junction bases numbered 22, after V lost 4 bases and J lost 4 bases. Germline V gene lookup returns CDR1 SGDLS and CDR2 YYNGEE.

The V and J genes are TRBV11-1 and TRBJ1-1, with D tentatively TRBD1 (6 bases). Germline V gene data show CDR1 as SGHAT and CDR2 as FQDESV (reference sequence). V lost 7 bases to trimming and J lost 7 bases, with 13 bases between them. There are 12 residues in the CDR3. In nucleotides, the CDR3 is TGTGCCAGCACCAAATCAGGGGTTGAAGCTTTCTTT. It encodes CASTKSGVEAFF.

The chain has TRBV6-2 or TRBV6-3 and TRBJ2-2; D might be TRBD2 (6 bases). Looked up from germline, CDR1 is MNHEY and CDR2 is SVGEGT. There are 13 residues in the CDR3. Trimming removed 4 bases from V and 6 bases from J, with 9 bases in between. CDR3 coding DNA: TGTGCCAGCAGTTCGACTAGTCCCGGGGAGCTGTTTTTT. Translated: CASSSTSPGELFF.

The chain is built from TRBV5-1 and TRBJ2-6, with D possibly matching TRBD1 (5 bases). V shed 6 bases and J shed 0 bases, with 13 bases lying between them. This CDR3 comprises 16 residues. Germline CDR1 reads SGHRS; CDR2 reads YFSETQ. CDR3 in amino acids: CASKAGPYSGANVLTF. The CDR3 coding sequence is TGCGCCAGCAAGGCAGGGCCCTACTCTGGGGCCAACGTCCTGACTTTC. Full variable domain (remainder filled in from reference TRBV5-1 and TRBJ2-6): KAGVTQTPRYLIKTRGQQVTLSCSPISGHRSVSWYQQTPGQGLQFLFEYFSETQRNKGNFPGRFSGRQFSNSRSEMNVSTLELGDSALYLCASKAGPYSGANVLTFGAGSRLTVL.

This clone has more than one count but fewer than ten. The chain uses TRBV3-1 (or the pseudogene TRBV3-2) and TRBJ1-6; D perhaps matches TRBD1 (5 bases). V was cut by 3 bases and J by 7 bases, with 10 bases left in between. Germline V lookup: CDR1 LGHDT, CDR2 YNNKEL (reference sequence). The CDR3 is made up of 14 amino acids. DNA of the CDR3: TGTGCCAGCAGCCAGGCAGGGCGGAATTCACCCCTCCACTTT. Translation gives CASSQAGRNSPLHF.

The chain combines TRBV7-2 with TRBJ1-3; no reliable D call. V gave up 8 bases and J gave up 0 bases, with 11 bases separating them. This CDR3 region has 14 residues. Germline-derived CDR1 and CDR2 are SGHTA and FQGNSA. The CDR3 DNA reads TGTGCCAGCGGGGAGGCCCACTCTGGAAACACCATATATTTT. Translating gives CASGEAHSGNTIYF. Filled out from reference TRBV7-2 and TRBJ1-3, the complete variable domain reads GAGVSQSPSNKVTEKGKDVELRCDPISGHTALYWYRQSLGQGLEFLIYFQGNSAPDKSGLPSDRFSAERTGGSVSTLTIQRTQQEDSAVYLCASGEAHSGNTIYFGEGSWLTVV.

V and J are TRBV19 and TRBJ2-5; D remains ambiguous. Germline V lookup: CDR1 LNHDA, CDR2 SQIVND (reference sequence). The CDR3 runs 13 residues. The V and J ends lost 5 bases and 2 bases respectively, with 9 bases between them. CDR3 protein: CASSALVQETQYF. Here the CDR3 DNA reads TGTGCCAGTAGTGCCCTAGTTCAAGAGACCCAGTACTTC.

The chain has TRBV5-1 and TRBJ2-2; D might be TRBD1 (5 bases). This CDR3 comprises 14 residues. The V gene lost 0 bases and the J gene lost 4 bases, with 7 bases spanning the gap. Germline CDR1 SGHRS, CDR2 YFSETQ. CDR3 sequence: CASSLGQRTGELFF. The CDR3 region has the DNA TGCGCCAGCAGCTTGGGACAGCGCACCGGGGAGCTGTTTTTT.

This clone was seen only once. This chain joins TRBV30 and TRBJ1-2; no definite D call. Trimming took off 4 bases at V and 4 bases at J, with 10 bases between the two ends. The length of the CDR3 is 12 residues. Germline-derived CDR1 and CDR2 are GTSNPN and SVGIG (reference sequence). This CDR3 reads CAWTHGSYGYTF. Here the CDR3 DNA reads TGTGCCTGGACCCACGGGAGCTATGGCTACACCTTC.

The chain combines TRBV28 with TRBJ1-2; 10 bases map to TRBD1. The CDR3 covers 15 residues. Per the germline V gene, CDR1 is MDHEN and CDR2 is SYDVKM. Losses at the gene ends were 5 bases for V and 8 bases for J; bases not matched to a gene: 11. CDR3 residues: CASSLTRQGAGGYTF. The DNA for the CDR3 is TGTGCCAGCAGTCTAACCCGACAGGGGGCAGGGGGCTACACCTTC.